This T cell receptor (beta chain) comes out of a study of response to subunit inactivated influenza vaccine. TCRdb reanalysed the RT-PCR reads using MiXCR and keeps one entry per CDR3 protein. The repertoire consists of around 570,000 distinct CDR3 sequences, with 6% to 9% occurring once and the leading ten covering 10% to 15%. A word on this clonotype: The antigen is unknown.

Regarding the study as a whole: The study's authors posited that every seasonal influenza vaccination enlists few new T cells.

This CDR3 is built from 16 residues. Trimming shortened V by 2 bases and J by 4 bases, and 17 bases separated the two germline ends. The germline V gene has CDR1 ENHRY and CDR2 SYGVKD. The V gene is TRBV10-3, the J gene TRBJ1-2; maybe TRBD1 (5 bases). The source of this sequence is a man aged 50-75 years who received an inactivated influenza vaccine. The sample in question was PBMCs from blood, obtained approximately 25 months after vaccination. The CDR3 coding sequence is TGTGCCATCAGTGAGCACCAGTGGGGGGGGTTCTATGGCTACACCTTC. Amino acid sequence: CAISEHQWGGFYGYTF.